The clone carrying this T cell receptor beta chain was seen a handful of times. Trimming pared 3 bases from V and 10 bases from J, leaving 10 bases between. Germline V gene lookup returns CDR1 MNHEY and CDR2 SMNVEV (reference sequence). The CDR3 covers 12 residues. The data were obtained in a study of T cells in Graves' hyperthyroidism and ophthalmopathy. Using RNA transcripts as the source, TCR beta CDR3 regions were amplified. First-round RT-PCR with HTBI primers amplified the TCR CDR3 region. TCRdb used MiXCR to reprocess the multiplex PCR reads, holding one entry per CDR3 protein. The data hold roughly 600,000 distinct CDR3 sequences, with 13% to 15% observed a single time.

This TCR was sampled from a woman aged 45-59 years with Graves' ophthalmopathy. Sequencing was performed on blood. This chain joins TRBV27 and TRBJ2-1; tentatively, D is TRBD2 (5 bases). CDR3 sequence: CASSFEGQEQFF. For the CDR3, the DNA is TGTGCCAGCAGTTTCGAGGGCCAGGAGCAGTTCTTC.